This T cell receptor (beta chain) originates from a study of cytomegalovirus exposure and HLA in healthy donors. It was the approximately 130-subject validation cohort, separate from the approximately 690-subject first cohort, to which the donors belonged. This table comes from immunoSEQ multiplex PCR, and its TCRdb copy is limited to in-frame clones, with some not included. Here the sample spans a few hundred thousand clones, roughly 88% being singletons. The V end was cut by 7 bases, the J end by 5 bases, with 12 bases between. The germline gives CDR1 MDHEN, CDR2 SYDVKM. The CDR3 totals 12 residues.

V and J are TRBV28 and TRBJ2-7, with D maybe TRBD2 (6 bases). The sample consisted of PBMCs. The receptor comes from a woman aged 18-29 years in good health and CMV-seronegative. CDR3 bases: TGTGCCAGCAACGGCGGGATGGACGAGCAGTACTTC. Translation: CASNGGMDEQYF.